This record looks at one T cell receptor beta chain sequence and its context. The entry originates in a study of blood T cell repertoires in COVID-19. Sequencing was performed with immunoSEQ multiplex PCR; in TCRdb, only in-frame clones are kept and a portion is missing. The sample includes roughly 360,000 clones, around 83% seen only once; the top ten take roughly 5.1%. The germline V gene encodes CDR1 SEHNR and CDR2 FQNEAQ (reference sequence). This CDR3 is built from 15 residues. Trimming removed 0 bases from V and 11 bases from J, with 14 bases in between. The study recruited people aged roughly 18 to 100 years across around 23 US areas. Researchers sorted participants into cohorts using their self-reported clinical history.

The source is a woman aged 45-65 years who had recovered from COVID-19. The sample was PBMCs or T cells enriched from blood (not recorded which). The chain has TRBV7-9 and TRBJ2-6; a weak D match, TRBD1 (6 bases). Written as DNA, the CDR3 is TGTGCCAGCAGCTTAGCAAGGGCAGGGGTTCACGTCCTGACTTTC. Translation: CASSLARAGVHVLTF.